There are many counts of the clone carrying this TCR beta chain. TCRdb re-derived calls from the RACE reads in MiXCR, one entry per CDR3 protein. Seen here are around 330,000 distinct CDR3 sequences, about 5.4% observed once, and the top ten hold around 8.6%. These data originate in a study of human T cells and chemical hapten exposure. Deletions cut 0 bases from V and 8 bases from J, with 13 bases between. Germline loops: CDR1 SEHNR, CDR2 FQNEAQ (reference sequence). The CDR3 length is 15 residues. This sample's time point: pre-sensitization, week 0. Treatment indicated: therapeutic diphenylcyclopropenone sensitization with weekly scalp DPC.

This specimen was whole blood, taken in connection with sensitization to the hapten diphenylcyclopropenone (DPC). The chain links TRBV7-9 to TRBJ1-4, with unresolved D. The source is a woman aged 18-29 years with alopecia areata. Some clones in this sample may be carry-over from other donors' samples. This chain's CDR3 is CASSLARWQVEKLFF. The CDR3 DNA sequence: TGTGCCAGCAGCTTAGCTCGGTGGCAAGTCGAAAAACTGTTTTTT.